This is a list of T cell receptor beta chains from one sample in a study of blood T cells in healthy people across ages. A single record per CDR3 protein comes from TCRdb applying MiXCR to the 5' RACE reads. The sample lists around 500,000 distinct CDR3 sequences, roughly 43% seen once, with approximately 25% in the top ten. Input material: blood. The receptors here all came from a man aged 80 or over in good health. Each CDR3 is given with its conserved first and last residue. A D gene is named only where the DNA matches it firmly. The size of a clone is reported for some rows only, either as once, few or many, or as a class for expanded clones.

J gene | D gene | V gene | clone size | CDR3 protein | CDR3 DNA
TRBJ2-1 | - | TRBV11-3 | few | CASSLVGTEPNEQFF | TGTGCCAGCAGCTTAGTTGGAACTGAGCCAAATGAGCAGTTCTTC
TRBJ1-5 | TRBD1 | TRBV20-1 | - | CSAGQGPGGNQPQHF | TGCAGTGCTGGACAGGGGCCCGGGGGCAATCAGCCCCAGCATTTT
TRBJ1-2 | - | TRBV29-1 | few | CSVGPDGYGYTF | TGCAGCGTTGGCCCGGACGGCTATGGCTACACCTTC
TRBJ1-2 | - | TRBV20-1 | few | CSAGTFAYGYTF | TGCAGTGCTGGCACCTTCGCCTATGGCTACACCTTC
TRBJ2-3 | TRBD2 | TRBV20-1 | - | CSASNLAGSDTQYF | TGCAGTGCTAGTAATCTAGCGGGTTCAGATACGCAGTATTTT
TRBJ2-4 | - | TRBV27 | - | CASSSSFSLSRNIQYF | TGTGCCAGCAGTTCGTCCTTCAGTTTGAGTAGGAACATTCAGTACTTC
TRBJ2-5 | TRBD2 | TRBV11-2 | - | CASTGGSGRVKTQYF | TGTGCCAGCACCGGGGGTAGCGGGAGAGTGAAGACCCAGTACTTC
TRBJ1-6 | TRBD1 | TRBV7-3 | - | CASSLAGQGNSPLHF | TGTGCCAGCAGCTTGGCGGGACAGGGGAATTCACCCCTCCACTTT
TRBJ2-2 | - | TRBV5-1 | - | CASSFDRRRTGELFF | TGCGCCAGCAGCTTCGACAGGAGGAGGACCGGGGAGCTGTTTTTT
TRBJ2-1 | - | TRBV6-5 | many | CASSYGGGRGNNEQFF | TGTGCCAGCAGTTACGGTGGGGGGAGAGGTAACAATGAGCAGTTCTTC
TRBJ2-7 | - | TRBV7-2 | few | CASSLGHPTGEQYF | TGTGCCAGCAGCTTAGGTCACCCCACCGGCGAGCAGTACTTC
TRBJ1-2 | - | TRBV3-1 | few | CASSPYRGGAPFGYTF | TGTGCCAGCAGCCCCTACCGGGGAGGGGCCCCCTTTGGCTACACCTTC
TRBJ2-3 | TRBD2 | TRBV29-1 | few | CSVEAGAGTDTQYF | TGCAGCGTTGAAGCGGGAGCGGGAACAGATACGCAGTATTTT
TRBJ1-2 | TRBD1 | TRBV4-1 | - | CASSQTDRDDGYTF | TGCGCCAGCAGCCAAACGGACAGGGACGATGGCTACACCTTC
TRBJ2-7 | TRBD1 | TRBV6-5 | - | CASSYSRTGFNEQYF | TGTGCCAGCAGTTACTCGAGGACAGGGTTCAACGAGCAGTACTTC
TRBJ2-7 | - | TRBV2 | - | CASSEDGLRYF | TGTGCCAGCAGTGAAGACGGACTCAGGTACTTC
TRBJ2-1 | - | TRBV28 | - | CASPPAGTPSYNEQFF | TGTGCCAGCCCCCCGGCCGGGACACCCTCCTACAATGAGCAGTTCTTC
TRBJ1-5 | TRBD1 | TRBV6-2/TRBV6-3 | - | CASSSVPTTGVNQPQHF | TGTGCCAGCAGCTCTGTGCCTACGACAGGGGTCAATCAGCCCCAGCATTTT
TRBJ1-2 | TRBD1 | TRBV7-9 | - | CASSQGRGLNYGYTF | TGTGCCAGCAGCCAAGGCAGGGGGCTAAACTATGGCTACACCTTC
TRBJ2-1 | TRBD2 | TRBV12-3/TRBV12-4 | - | CASSSASGGAYEQFF | TGTGCCAGCAGTTCCGCTAGCGGGGGGGCGTATGAGCAGTTCTTC
TRBJ2-7 | - | TRBV7-9 | - | CASSVEGLGEQYF | TGTGCCAGCAGCGTGGAGGGGCTAGGCGAGCAGTACTTC
TRBJ2-4 | - | TRBV20-1 | - | CSATKDRVLAKNIQYF | TGCAGTGCTACAAAGGATCGGGTTCTAGCCAAAAACATTCAGTACTTC
TRBJ2-5 | TRBD1 | TRBV24-1 | - | CATSDTTGIGETQYF | TGTGCCACCAGTGATACGACAGGGATAGGGGAGACCCAGTACTTC
TRBJ1-2 | - | TRBV6-5 | many | CASSYSNSGYYGYTF | TGTGCCAGCAGTTACTCAAACTCAGGGTACTATGGCTACACCTTC
TRBJ2-1 | TRBD2 | TRBV7-8 | - | CASSSGRFNNEQFF | TGTGCCAGCTCAAGCGGGAGGTTCAACAATGAGCAGTTCTTC
TRBJ1-2 | TRBD1 | TRBV28 | - | CAIQGVYGYTF | TGTGCCATCCAGGGGGTCTATGGCTACACCTTC
TRBJ2-3 | - | TRBV6-6 | many | CAGRARGEGDTQYF | TGTGCCGGTCGCGCCAGGGGAGAGGGTGATACGCAGTATTTT
TRBJ1-2 | TRBD1 | TRBV12-3/TRBV12-4 | few | CAVSLGGQAPGGTF | TGTGCCGTATCCTTAGGGGGCCAGGCCCCCGGCGGCACCTTC
TRBJ2-3 | - | TRBV29-1 | many | CSAERGADTQYF | TGCAGCGCCGAACGAGGGGCAGATACGCAGTATTTT
TRBJ2-5 | - | TRBV6-5 | many | CASRTPQETQYF | TGTGCCAGCAGAACACCTCAAGAGACCCAGTACTTC
TRBJ1-2 | TRBD1 | TRBV28 | - | CASSQPGQIYLNYGYTF | TGTGCCAGCAGTCAGCCGGGACAGATCTATCTCAACTATGGCTACACCTTC
TRBJ2-1 | TRBD1 | TRBV18 | - | CASERTGFYNEQFF | TGTGCCAGCGAGCGGACAGGATTCTACAATGAGCAGTTCTTC
TRBJ1-2 | - | TRBV7-9 | - | CANSLIANYGYTF | TGTGCCAACAGCTTGATAGCTAACTATGGCTACACCTTC
TRBJ1-2 | TRBD1 | TRBV29-1 | few | CSGGQGAAYGYTF | TGCAGCGGCGGACAGGGGGCGGCCTATGGCTACACCTTC
TRBJ2-5 | TRBD2 | TRBV7-2 | - | CASSGSVGGETQYF | TGTGCCAGCAGCGGATCTGTCGGGGGGGAGACCCAGTACTTC
TRBJ2-3 | - | TRBV7-3 | few | CASSSAGSLDTQYF | TGTGCCAGCAGCTCGGCAGGGTCCCTAGATACGCAGTATTTT
TRBJ1-5 | - | TRBV5-1 | few | CASSFAGGDQPQHF | TGCGCCAGCAGCTTTGCGGGTGGGGATCAGCCCCAGCATTTT
TRBJ1-1 | - | TRBV7-9 | - | CASSLNRGGGYDTEAFF | TGTGCCAGCAGCTTAAATCGGGGGGGCGGGTACGACACTGAAGCTTTCTTT
TRBJ2-7 | - | TRBV20-1 | - | CSAGDFYEQYF | TGCAGTGCTGGGGACTTCTACGAGCAGTACTTC
TRBJ2-1 | TRBD2 | TRBV9 | - | CASSVAGGELVGEFNEQFF | TGTGCCAGCAGCGTAGCCGGGGGGGAACTAGTGGGAGAGTTCAATGAGCAGTTCTTC
TRBJ1-1 | - | TRBV6-6 | - | CASREPNTEAFF | TGTGCCAGCAGAGAACCGAACACTGAAGCTTTCTTT
TRBJ2-1 | - | TRBV7-2 | - | CASSSGPLAYNGQFF | TGTGCCAGCAGCTCGGGACCGCTGGCCTACAATGGGCAGTTCTTC
TRBJ2-3 | - | TRBV12-3/TRBV12-4 | - | CASSPGTSPGNTQYF | TGTGCCAGCAGCCCCGGGACTTCCCCAGGGAATACGCAGTATTTT
TRBJ2-1 | - | TRBV7-2 | - | CASSSRGLFRSEQFF | TGTGCCAGCAGCTCCCGGGGACTGTTCCGGAGTGAGCAGTTCTTC
TRBJ1-2 | - | TRBV29-1 | - | CSVDRPGGLSGYTF | TGCAGCGTCGACCGTCCCGGGGGACTGAGTGGCTACACCTTC
TRBJ2-3 | - | TRBV6-6 | - | CASSDSDLQPKYF | TGTGCCAGCAGTGACTCAGACTTACAACCCAAGTATTTT
TRBJ1-2 | - | TRBV10-3 | - | CAISGGRNYGYTF | TGTGCCATCAGTGGGGGCAGGAACTATGGCTACACCTTC
TRBJ2-5 | - | TRBV20-1 | - | CSARDLASSTQYF | TGCAGTGCTAGAGATCTCGCGTCTTCGACCCAGTACTTC
TRBJ2-5 | TRBD2 | TRBV20-1 | - | CSAREVSGMSETQYF | TGCAGTGCTAGAGAGGTTAGCGGGATGTCAGAGACCCAGTACTTC
TRBJ2-1 | - | TRBV2 | few | CASSVLRTNEQFF | TGTGCCAGCAGTGTGTTAAGGACTAATGAGCAGTTCTTC
TRBJ2-3 | - | TRBV2 | few | CASSDHSGADTQYF | TGTGCCAGCAGTGACCATTCCGGGGCAGATACGCAGTATTTT
TRBJ2-1 | TRBD2 | TRBV7-9 | - | CASSWGLAGQFF | TGTGCCAGCAGCTGGGGACTAGCGGGGCAGTTCTTC
TRBJ2-1 | TRBD2 | TRBV4-3 | - | CASSQDGRPGNEQFF | TGCGCCAGCAGCCAAGACGGGAGGCCGGGGAATGAGCAGTTCTTC